The TCR beta chain under discussion was sequenced for a study of siplizumab effects on memory and regulatory T cells. General study findings and limits: Neither a naive nor a memory phenotype was assignable to roughly 80-97% of proliferating CD4+ or CD8+ clones.

Assay: immunoSEQ multiplex PCR; the TCRdb copy retains only in-frame clones and omits some. The repertoire holds about 75,000 clones, approximately 93% seen once, with roughly 4.7% in the top ten. The V and J ends lost 3 bases and 4 bases, in that order; junction bases with no gene match: 5. The germline V gene encodes CDR1 SEHNR and CDR2 FQNEAQ (reference sequence). This CDR3 has 14 residues. About this clone: Its antigen is undetermined.

This TCR derives from a human donor in good health. The V gene is TRBV7-9, the J gene TRBJ1-1, with 7 nucleotides matching TRBD1. The material sequenced was CD8+ T cells sorted from blood. CDR3 amino acids: CASSLRAGGTEAFF. CDR3 bases: TGTGCCAGCAGCTTGCGGGCAGGGGGCACTGAAGCTTTCTTT.